Listed here are 10 T cell receptor beta chains from one sample, sequenced in a study of beta chain features in type 1 diabetes (dated by TCRdb to the late 2010s). What the authors observed across the whole study: In all four CD4+ subsets, TCRB CDR3 length was moderately but significantly shorter in type 1 diabetes patients.

Library preparation was by the immunoSEQ multiplex PCR assay. The entire isolated RNA was reverse transcribed using the High Capacity cDNA Reverse Transcription Kit, and thus expressed TCRB transcripts were sequenced. This immuneACCESS table, as held by TCRdb, lists in-frame sequences with V and J called but not all clones. Of the missing ones, under half trace to an unresolved V gene in checked studies; the others have no known cause. In all, the sample holds hundreds of thousands of clones, and about a tenth of those were seen once. Clones ranked in the top ten supply roughly 0.017% of the sample. Their antigen targets remain unknown. Input material: naive CD4+ T cells from blood. The intended sense of this specimen's cell subset or site label: true naive CD4+ T cells. The receptors shown here come from a man in his thirties or forties with type 1 diabetes.

This clone was picked up a small number of times. The rearrangement joins TRBV18 to TRBJ2-7; 9 bases line up with TRBD2. Trimming took 6 bases from V and 2 from J; bases not matched to a gene: 5. Germline V gives CDR1 KGHSH, CDR2 LQKENI. CDR3 length: 14 residues. CDR3 coding DNA: TGTGCCAGCTCTCGAAGCGGGGGGACCTACGAGCAGTACTTC. Its protein is CASSRSGGTYEQYF.

CDR3 bases: TGTGCCAGCTCAACCTTCGCGGACACTGAAGCTTTCTTT. Translation gives CASSTFADTEAFF. The J gene is TRBJ1-1, the V gene TRBV18; D ambiguous. CDR1 is KGHSH and CDR2 is LQKENI in the germline V gene. V lost 5 bases and J lost 3, with 10 bases in between. CDR3 size: 13 residues.

The rearrangement uses TRBV9 and TRBJ1-2; D may be TRBD1 (5 bases). V dropped 0 bases and J dropped 4 bases, with 10 bases sitting between them. In germline, CDR1 is SGDLS, CDR2 YYNGEE. The CDR3 contains 14 residues. The CDR3 protein is CASSVGQPSYGYTF. In nucleotides, the CDR3 is TGTGCCAGCAGCGTAGGACAGCCTTCCTATGGCTACACCTTC.

The genes are TRBV29-1 and TRBJ2-1; D is unclear. The germline gives CDR1 SQVTM, CDR2 ANQGSEA. Trimming cost V 6 bases and J 3 bases, with 15 bases left between them. This CDR3 has 14 amino acids. CDR3 nucleotides: TGCAGCGTAGCGCCCGGTCGAGGCTACAATGAGCAGTTCTTC. Amino acids: CSVAPGRGYNEQFF.

This chain connects TRBV18 to TRBJ1-3; D is uncertain. Germline V gene lookup returns CDR1 KGHSH and CDR2 LQKENI. V was cut by 3 bases and J by 0 bases, with 9 bases left in between. The CDR3 covers 15 residues. The CDR3 nucleotides are TGTGCCAGCTCACCTTCCCAGGACTCTGGAAACACCATATATTTT. This sequence encodes CASSPSQDSGNTIYF.

This clone was observed a handful of times. V is TRBV4-1 and J is TRBJ2-7; unclear D gene. The V and J ends lost 4 bases and 5 bases respectively, with 21 bases between them. Germline V lookup: CDR1 MGHRA, CDR2 YSYEKL. This CDR3 has 16 residues. The CDR3 protein is CASSLLGSARWDEQYF. The CDR3 nucleotides are TGCGCCAGCAGCCTCCTCGGCAGCGCGCGGTGGGACGAGCAGTACTTC.

J is TRBJ2-3 and V is TRBV7-9, with 13 bases fitting TRBD2. The J segment lost 3 bases and the V segment lost 4 bases, leaving 4 bases of the junction unmatched. Germline lookup yields CDR1 SEHNR and CDR2 FQNEAQ (reference sequence). There are 16 residues in the CDR3. The CDR3 protein is CASSSGTSGKTDTQYF. CDR3 DNA sequence: TGTGCCAGCAGCTCGGGGACTAGCGGGAAGACAGATACGCAGTATTTT.

This clone was observed a few times. J is TRBJ2-5 and V is TRBV20-1, with TRBD2 matching 7 bases. CDR1 and CDR2 from the germline V gene are DFQATT and SNEGSKA (reference sequence). This CDR3 has 10 amino acids. Trimming removed 8 bases from V and 5 bases from J; junction bases left unmatched: 2. DNA of the CDR3: TGCAGTAGCGGGGATGAGACCCAGTACTTC. Its translation is CSSGDETQYF.

This clone has only a few counts. The chain links TRBV4-3 to TRBJ2-7; a possible D gene is TRBD1 (6 bases). The germline V and J ends were trimmed by 1 base and 4 bases, with 11 bases remaining between them. The germline V gene has CDR1 LGHNA and CDR2 YSLEER. This CDR3 is 14 amino acids long. Written as DNA, the CDR3 is TGCGCCAGCAGCCAAGGGACAGCCGTATACGAGCAGTACTTC. Its translation is CASSQGTAVYEQYF.

V gene TRBV5-6 combines with J gene TRBJ2-3; 7 bases match TRBD1. The CDR3 loop spans 15 amino acids. The trim removed 4 bases at V and 2 bases at J, leaving 7 bases unmatched. Germline V gives CDR1 SGHDT, CDR2 YYEEEE. The CDR3 reads CASSLRDRYTDTQYF. CDR3 in DNA: TGTGCCAGCAGCCTGAGGGACAGATACACAGATACGCAGTATTTT.